This TCR beta chain was retrieved from a study of cytomegalovirus exposure and HLA in healthy donors. The CDR3 is 12 amino acids. Germline V gene sequence: CDR1 MDHEN, CDR2 SYDVKM. Trimming left V 7 bases short and J 4 bases short, with 10 bases between. General observations from the study: Association of 15,000 to 20,000 TCR beta sequences with HLA alleles was found at 0.05 false discovery rate in a later analysis. CMV antigen specificity of a few CMV-associated chains was confirmed in vitro. Segments of the TCR beta V type were, in most cases, productive about 87% or about 30% of the time in an earlier analysis. A further, later analysis showed that HLA-associated TCR beta chains (compared with equally common others) were more clonally expanded.

In regard to this clone: The antigen is undetermined.

Use of 60 Vbeta and 13 Jbeta primers characterized the PCR. Clones were sequenced by immunoSEQ multiplex PCR, and TCRdb holds only the in-frame ones, with some missing. The sample includes around 170,000 clones, 65% to 85% of them seen just once. The V gene is TRBV28, the J gene TRBJ1-2, with D possibly being TRBD1 (6 bases). The sequenced sample was PBMCs. The TCR sequence derives from a woman in her late teens or twenties in good health and CMV-seronegative. The CDR3 nucleotides are TGTGCCAGCACAGGGGAGCGCTATGGCTACACCTTC. This codes for CASTGERYGYTF.